This T cell receptor beta chain is drawn from a study of tumor and adjacent non-tumor tissue in lung cancer (dated by TCRdb to 2017 to 2018). About the investigation overall: The cohort included around twelve adenocarcinoma, a couple of squamous cell carcinoma and 1 small cell lung cancer patients. The 15 or so patients were aged roughly 31 to 85 years, included around 10 men and 5 women, and had TNM stage I to III disease. Sequencing produced roughly 130 million productive TCRbeta reads in total, an average of approximately 4.1 million reads per sample. The study compared bulk TCRbeta repertoires between lung tumor tissue and matched distant non-tumor lung tissue from 15 or so lung cancer patients. Some 31 paired specimens, one tumor and one normal lung sample per patient, were profiled by TCRbeta CDR3 sequencing. General study outcomes and caveats: Peripheral blood was not sequenced, so blood TCRbeta repertoires were not examined in the lung cancer patients of the study. TCR diversity was significantly higher in younger patients, and higher tumor TCR diversity was associated with shorter overall and disease-free survival. Significantly higher TCR diversity (inverse Simpson) was observed in tumor tissue than in normal lung tissue (431.37 vs 166.20, P = 0.0075, Mann-Whitney U test). Neither the sequencing platform nor unique molecular identifiers are mentioned in the methods. The top 100 clones made up a significantly larger cumulative share of the repertoire in normal lung than in tumor tissue. The cohort had only about 16 patients, and the authors noted that larger samples and more detailed clinical data are needed.

The library was prepared using multiplex PCR. For sequencing, an Illumina HiSeq 2500 was employed. TCRbeta libraries were built by three rounds of nested PCR using primers (Table S4), following protocols modified from ARM-PCR. Before sequencing, PCR products in the 200-500 bp range were cut out of the gel and cleaned up using the QIAquick gel extraction kit. The published analysis was carried out like this. Reads were cleaned with Trimmomatic, merged with FLASH into complete CDR3 sequences, and assigned to V(D)J germline segments with MiTCR. Clonal diversity was calculated as the inverse Simpson's index using VDJtools. In-frame sequences without a premature stop codon were defined as productive reads. The raw public reads went through TCRdb reprocessing: fastp at Q25, MiXCR clone calling, in-frame beta chains kept. Entries that share a CDR3 protein sequence are merged under the most common genes and DNA. The V and J calls, along with clone size, are taken from TCRdb and not from the paper's own processing. This sample gives 85,000 to 130,000 distinct CDR3 sequences in total; approximately 65% of them show up just once. The ten largest clones capture around 20% of the sample.

RNA was isolated from bulk unsorted tissue, and RNA quality was assessed with a NanoDrop ND-1000 and an Agilent 2100. The normal lung samples consisted of distant non-tumor tissue collected more than 3 cm from the tumor edge. Donors were newly diagnosed lung cancer patients admitted for thoracic surgery in China between August and November 2014, without prior chemotherapy. The study excluded patients who had received radiotherapy or chemotherapy before or who had another cancer at the same time. Surgical tissue pieces of roughly 1-2 cm3 were preserved in RNAlater solution and stored at -80 °C until use. The CDR3 runs 17 residues from the cysteine to the phenylalanine. Only the CDR3 portion is preserved as DNA: 51 bases, with reading frame beginning at the first base. As concerns this clonotype: The antigen this receptor binds is unknown. One end of the junction does not line up with germline, which may come from a read error.

The rearranged segments are TRBV12-3 or TRBV12-4 and TRBJ2-7; 9 middle bases align to TRBD2. This receptor was taken from a man in his thirties or forties with non-small cell lung cancer. Input material: distant non-tumor lung tissue. The CDR3 region: CASSPGIAGENSYEQYF. Read as DNA, the sequence is TGTGCCAGTAGCCCAGGAATAGCGGGAGAGAACTCCTATGAGCAGTACTTC.